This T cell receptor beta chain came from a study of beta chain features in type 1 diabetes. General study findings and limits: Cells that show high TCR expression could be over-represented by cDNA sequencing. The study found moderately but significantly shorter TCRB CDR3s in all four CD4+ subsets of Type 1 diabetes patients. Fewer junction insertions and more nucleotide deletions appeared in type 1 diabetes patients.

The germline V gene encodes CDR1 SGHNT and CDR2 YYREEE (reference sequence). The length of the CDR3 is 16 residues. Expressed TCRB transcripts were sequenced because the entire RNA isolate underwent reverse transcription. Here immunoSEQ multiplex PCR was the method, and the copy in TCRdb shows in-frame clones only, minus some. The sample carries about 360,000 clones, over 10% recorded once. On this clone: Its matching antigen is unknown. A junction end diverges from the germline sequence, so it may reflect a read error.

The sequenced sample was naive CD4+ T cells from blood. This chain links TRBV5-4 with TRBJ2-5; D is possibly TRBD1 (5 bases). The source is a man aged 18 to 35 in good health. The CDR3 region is CASRLDPGKGQETQYF. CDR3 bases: TGTGCCAGCAGATTGGACCCAGGGAAAGGACAAGAGACCCAGTACTTC.